These 16 T cell receptor beta chains came from one sample sequenced in a study of CD4+ T cells in melanoma. Repertoires were generated with immunoSEQ multiplex PCR, while TCRdb's copy carries only in-frame clones and drops some. Here the sample spans fewer than 150,000 clones, around 90% being singletons. These receptor sequences come from a human donor with melanoma.

The CDR3 DNA is TGTGCCAGCAGCAAAGAACCTTCCTGGTACAGGGGGCTTGGGGCCAACGTCCTGACTTTC. Its translation is CASSKEPSWYRGLGANVLTF. The V and J genes are TRBV21-1 and TRBJ2-6; the D call TRBD1 from the table was never checked on the DNA. TRBV21-1 is flagged as a pseudogene. The CDR3 is 20 amino acids.

This clone was observed a single time. This sequence joins TRBV7-8 and TRBJ1-1; D call uncertain. This CDR3 comprises 12 residues. Trimming removed 1 base from V and 6 bases from J, with 6 bases in between. Per the germline V gene, CDR1 is SGHVS and CDR2 is FQNEAQ. For the CDR3, the DNA is TGTGCCAGCAGCTTAGGGGCGTCTGAAGCTTTCTTT. This translates into CASSLGASEAFF.

This chain connects TRBV2 to TRBJ2-5; D is unresolved. The CDR3 totals 13 residues. Per germline, CDR1 SNHLY and CDR2 FYNNEI. The ends were cut back, 6 bases at V and 0 bases at J, with 8 bases in the middle. CDR3 sequence reads: CASSSINQETQYF. The CDR3 DNA follows: TGTGCCAGCAGCTCTATAAACCAAGAGACCCAGTACTTC.

J is TRBJ1-2 and V is TRBV5-5, with unresolved D. CDR3 length equals 13 residues. Between the trimmed V and J ends, which lost 0 bases and 6 bases, there was a span of 9 bases. Germline CDR1 reads SGHKS; CDR2 reads YYEKEE (reference sequence). DNA for the CDR3: TGTGCCAGCAGCTTGGCCGGGCCAGATGGCTACACCTTC. Protein: CASSLAGPDGYTF.

This chain joins TRBV27 and TRBJ2-2; TRBD2 agrees at 9 bases. CDR1 and CDR2 (germline): MNHEY, SMNVEV (reference sequence). The junction had 8 bases not matched to a gene; V was cut back by 5 bases and J by 1 base. The CDR3 loop spans 17 amino acids. The DNA of the CDR3 is TGTGCCAGCAGTCCAACCCCTAGCGGGGTGAACACCGGGGAGCTGTTTTTT. It encodes CASSPTPSGVNTGELFF.

The CDR3 here is CASSLGGNTEAFF. The CDR3 DNA is TGTGCCAGCAGCTTGGGAGGGAACACTGAAGCTTTCTTT. The J gene is TRBJ1-1, the V gene TRBV5-4; D gene unclear. This CDR3 is 13 amino acids long. Deletions cut 0 bases from V and 1 base from J, with 4 bases between. Germline V lookup: CDR1 SGHNT, CDR2 YYREEE (reference sequence).

V gene TRBV7-3 combines with J gene TRBJ1-2; maybe TRBD1 (5 bases). The CDR3 spans 14 residues. V lost 5 bases, J lost 8 bases, and 18 bases lay in between. CDR1 and CDR2 from the germline V gene are SGHTA and FQGTGA. The CDR3 loop reads CASSPDHGGEGYTF. CDR3 nucleotide sequence: TGTGCCAGCAGCCCGGATCACGGGGGAGAAGGCTACACCTTC.

This clone was seen once. The rearrangement links TRBV12-5 to TRBJ1-5; no definite D call. The CDR3 is made up of 12 amino acids. V was clipped by 1 base and J by 4 bases, with 2 bases between them. From germline, CDR1 is LGHNT and CDR2 FRNRAP. This chain's CDR3 is CASGLGNQPQHF. DNA of the CDR3: TGTGCTAGTGGTTTGGGAAATCAGCCCCAGCATTTT.

The chain is built from TRBV2 and TRBJ2-4, with a tentative D call TRBD1 (5 bases). The CDR3 covers 14 residues. Germline loops: CDR1 SNHLY, CDR2 FYNNEI. Trimming removed 6 bases at V and 6 bases at J, with 15 bases between. CDR3 protein: CASRDMVGGNIQYF. CDR3 coding DNA: TGTGCCAGCAGGGACATGGTCGGTGGAAACATTCAGTACTTC.

CDR3 in amino acids: CASSLTLNTGELFF. The CDR3 DNA follows: TGTGCCAGCAGTTTAACACTGAACACCGGGGAGCTGTTTTTT. This chain connects TRBV6-6 to TRBJ2-2; D not certain. Germline V gives CDR1 MNHNY, CDR2 SVGAGI (reference sequence). Deletions cut 4 bases from V and 1 base from J, with 7 bases between. The length of the CDR3 is 14 residues.

V usage is TRBV7-3 and J usage is TRBJ1-2; perhaps TRBD1 as D (5 bases). Trimming cost V 2 bases and J 2 bases, with 12 bases left between them. The CDR3 loop spans 15 amino acids. Germline V CDR1 and CDR2: SGHTA, FQGTGA. The chain's CDR3 is CASSLSVRGNYGYTF. The CDR3 DNA sequence: TGTGCCAGCAGCTTATCCGTGCGGGGGAACTATGGCTACACCTTC.

J is TRBJ1-5 and V is TRBV6-5, with D perhaps matching TRBD1 (6 bases). Germline-derived CDR1 and CDR2 are MNHEY and SVGAGI. V gave up 6 bases and J gave up 7 bases, with 16 bases separating them. CDR3 length equals 14 residues. The DNA for the CDR3 is TGTGCCAGCAGGCCCGACAGGAGCTGGCAGCCCCAGCATTTT. It yields the protein CASRPDRSWQPQHF.

The chain couples TRBV4-1 to TRBJ1-2, with D tentatively TRBD1 (6 bases). This CDR3 has 14 amino acids. V was pared by 4 bases and J by 0 bases, with 9 bases between. Germline lookup yields CDR1 MGHRA and CDR2 YSYEKL. The CDR3 DNA sequence: TGCGCCAGCAGCCCGGGACACGCTAACTATGGCTACACCTTC. Its translation: CASSPGHANYGYTF.

The genes are TRBV7-6 and TRBJ1-4; D is unclear. V dropped 4 bases and J dropped 2 bases, with 14 bases sitting between them. The germline V gene has CDR1 SGHVS and CDR2 FNYEAQ. The CDR3 contains 16 residues. The DNA for the CDR3 is TGTGCCAGCAGCTCCGCAAGCGGGGTTACTAATGAAAAACTGTTTTTT. Protein product: CASSSASGVTNEKLFF. The full variable domain, in which reference TRBV7-6 and TRBJ1-4 provide the parts outside the CDR3, is GAGVSQSPRYKVTKRGQDVALRCDPISGHVSLYWYRQALGQGPEFLTYFNYEAQQDKSGLPNDRFSAERPEGSISTLTIQRTEQRDSAMYRCASSSASGVTNEKLFFGSGTQLSVL.

This clone was counted once. This chain connects TRBV7-2 to TRBJ2-1; 13 nucleotides line up with TRBD2. CDR3 size: 15 residues. The germline gives CDR1 SGHTA, CDR2 FQGNSA. The V and J ends lost 5 bases and 7 bases, in that order; junction bases with no gene match: 5. The CDR3 reads CASSHTSGGGNEQFF. CDR3 coding DNA: TGTGCCAGCAGCCACACTAGCGGGGGGGGGAATGAGCAGTTCTTC.

In its sample, this clone was seen once. Other DNA sequences in the same sample also yield this CDR3. The chain couples TRBV4-1 to TRBJ1-5, with D unresolved. V lost 0 bases to trimming and J lost 4 bases, with 4 bases between them. Germline V gene sequence: CDR1 MGHRA, CDR2 YSYEKL. CDR3 size: 13 residues. CDR3 region: CASSQDGNQPQHF. CDR3 nucleotide sequence: TGCGCCAGCAGCCAAGACGGGAATCAGCCCCAGCATTTT.